This T cell receptor beta chain is drawn from a study of blood T cell repertoires in COVID-19. Overall study context: The study drew acute and convalescent COVID-19 samples from the United States, Italy and Spain. T cells, B-cell-depleted T cells, or PBMCs provided the cDNA or gDNA that served as material.

V lost 4 bases to trimming and J lost 5 bases; unmatched junction nucleotides: 1. In germline, CDR1 is SGHDN, CDR2 FVKESK. This CDR3 spans 13 amino acids. Authors' data handling: It was from reference gene primer amplification that nucleated cell counts were estimated. Assay: immunoSEQ multiplex PCR; the TCRdb copy retains only in-frame clones and omits some. Clonal size and the V and J genes are those of that table, whereas D and trimming came from the DNA. The sample contains over 450,000 clones, 85% to 90% of which appear only once. V is TRBV14 and J is TRBJ2-4; TRBD1 matches at 8 bases. The origin of this receptor is a woman aged 45-59 years with COVID-19, enrolled during active disease. The sequenced sample was peripheral blood. DNA of the CDR3: TGTGCCAGCAGCCCGACAGGGGAAAACATTCAGTACTTC. This codes for CASSPTGENIQYF. Together with reference TRBV14 and TRBJ2-4, the CDR3 gives the full variable domain: EAGVTQFPSHSVIEKGQTVTLRCDPISGHDNLYWYRRVMGKEIKFLLHFVKESKQDESGMPNNRFLAERTGGTYSTLKVQPAELEDSGVYFCASSPTGENIQYFGAGTRLSVL.